These 30 T cell receptor beta chains originate from one sample sequenced in a study of T-cell reconstitution after alpha-beta-depleted transplantation in children. Unique molecular identifiers were incorporated when the TCRbeta library was constructed. From the PCR reads, TCRdb called clonotypes with MiXCR, one entry per CDR3 protein. The sample carries about a million distinct CDR3 sequences, roughly 29% recorded once. Sample: PBMCs, mostly from graft donor cells, taken 360 days after TCRalphabeta/CD19-depleted stem cell transplant. The receptor set was obtained from a boy less than two years old who had a stem cell transplant for SCID, so the T cells may come from the graft donor.

The gene calls are TRBV12-3 or TRBV12-4 and TRBJ2-4; D is possibly TRBD2 (5 bases). V was trimmed by 4 bases and J by 4 bases, leaving 14 bases between them. The CDR3 spans 15 residues. DNA for the CDR3: TGTGCCAGCAGTTCCCGCACCGGGATAAAAAACATTCAGTACTTC. It encodes CASSSRTGIKNIQYF.

This clonotype was seen only a few times. The rearrangement links TRBV12-3 or TRBV12-4 to TRBJ2-3; D is unclear. V was shortened by 4 bases and J by 0 bases, with 14 bases between the two germline ends. This CDR3 has 16 amino acids. CDR3 in DNA: TGTGCCAGCAGTTATCGGCGTTACCCTAGCACAGATACGCAGTATTTT. Translation gives CASSYRRYPSTDTQYF.

This clonotype was seen a few times. The chain employs TRBV10-3 and TRBJ2-1; D tentatively fits TRBD1 or TRBD2 (5 bases each). The CDR3 is 13 residues long. Germline CDR1 is ENHRY and CDR2 is SYGVKD. With 7 bases removed from V and 6 bases from J, the gap between germline ends came to 13 bases. The CDR3 is CAITPGDGNEQFF. CDR3 in DNA: TGTGCCATCACCCCTGGGGACGGCAATGAGCAGTTCTTC.

This clonotype was seen only a few times. The chain has TRBV12-3 or TRBV12-4 and TRBJ1-5, with no clear D. This CDR3 has 15 amino acids. The V gene lost 5 bases and the J gene lost 0 bases, with 11 bases spanning the gap. CDR3 residues: CASSLQEISNQPQHF. CDR3 DNA sequence: TGTGCCAGCAGTCTCCAGGAGATTAGCAATCAGCCCCAGCATTTT.

The V and J genes are TRBV19 and TRBJ2-3; 9 bases align to TRBD1. CDR1 is LNHDA, CDR2 SQIVND, per germline (reference sequence). CDR3 length: 15 amino acids. V lost 2 bases, J lost 4 bases, and 4 bases stayed unmatched. The CDR3 region has the DNA TGTGCCAGTAGTATAAGACAGGGGGGTTCAGATACGCAGTATTTT. Encoded protein: CASSIRQGGSDTQYF.

The sample holds a few counts of this clonotype. The chain's CDR3 is CASSDSGLSNPYEQYF. The CDR3 DNA sequence: TGTGCCAGCAGCGATTCCGGGCTGTCCAATCCCTACGAGCAGTACTTC. This chain joins TRBV4-2 and TRBJ2-7; D remains unclear. This CDR3 is 16 amino acids long. Germline V gene lookup returns CDR1 LGHNA and CDR2 YNFKEQ. Trimming took 5 bases from V and 2 from J, leaving 19 bases between them.

This clonotype has a handful of counts. The chain links TRBV6-2 or TRBV6-3 to TRBJ1-1; D gene unclear. This CDR3 region has 14 residues. Germline V CDR1 and CDR2: MNHEY, SVGEGT. Trimming left V 2 bases short and J 1 base short, with 8 bases between. In nucleotides, the CDR3 is TGTGCCAGCAGTTACGGGGAATGGAACACTGAAGCTTTCTTT. It is translated as CASSYGEWNTEAFF.

This clonotype came up once. The chain joins TRBV24-1 to TRBJ2-1, with D perhaps TRBD2 (7 bases). Germline CDR1 is KGHDR and CDR2 is SFDVKD. V was trimmed by 6 bases and J by 5 bases, leaving 16 bases between them. The CDR3 contains 15 residues. This CDR3 is CATSRGGAGDNEQFF. CDR3 nucleotides: TGTGCCACCAGTAGGGGGGGCGCCGGGGACAATGAGCAGTTCTTC.

This clonotype has a handful of counts. The rearrangement uses TRBV30 and TRBJ2-1; D unresolved. Germline assignment: CDR1 GTSNPN and CDR2 SVGIG (reference sequence). The V and J ends lost 2 bases and 1 base respectively, with 6 bases between them. This CDR3 spans 13 amino acids. The CDR3, as DNA: TGTGCCTGGAGTCAGGCATCCTACAATGAGCAGTTCTTC. Translation: CAWSQASYNEQFF.

This clonotype was counted a few times. V usage is TRBV7-9 and J usage is TRBJ2-1; TRBD2 matches 7 bases. Per germline, CDR1 SEHNR and CDR2 FQNEAQ (reference sequence). J gave up 7 bases and V 7 bases, and 13 bases lay outside the gene matches. The CDR3 contains 15 residues. CDR3: CASTRSGALGNEQFF. The CDR3 DNA reads TGTGCCAGCACACGAAGCGGGGCATTGGGGAATGAGCAGTTCTTC. Based on the CDR3 plus reference TRBV7-9 and TRBJ2-1, the full variable domain is DTGVSQNPRHKITKRGQNVTFRCDPISEHNRLYWYRQTLGQGPEFLTYFQNEAQLEKSRLLSDRFSAERPKGSFSTLEIQRTEQGDSAMYLCASTRSGALGNEQFFGPGTRLTVL.

The rearrangement links TRBV6-1 to TRBJ2-3; 8 bases match TRBD2. J was trimmed by 2 bases and V by 5 bases; bases with no gene match: 6. CDR3 length: 15 residues. Germline loops: CDR1 MNHNS, CDR2 SASEGT. The CDR3 nucleotides read TGTGCCAGCAGTCTTGGACTAGCTCCCACAGATACGCAGTATTTT. This codes for CASSLGLAPTDTQYF.

This clonotype was observed a handful of times. This chain links TRBV28 with TRBJ2-4, with unresolved D. CDR1 and CDR2 (germline): MDHEN, SYDVKM. With 7 bases removed from V and 0 bases from J, the gap between germline ends came to 13 bases. The CDR3 loop spans 15 amino acids. For the CDR3, the DNA is TGTGCCAGCAATGCCGGAAACTTAGCCAAAAACATTCAGTACTTC. Its translation: CASNAGNLAKNIQYF.

This clonotype was seen a handful of times. V and J are TRBV12-3 or TRBV12-4 and TRBJ2-2; D unclear. Trimming cost V 5 bases and J 3 bases, with 13 bases left between them. The CDR3 sequence is 15 residues long. The CDR3 spells CASSPFTLHTGELFF. CDR3 coding DNA: TGTGCCAGCAGTCCCTTTACCCTTCACACCGGGGAGCTGTTTTTT.

This clonotype appeared a few times. J is TRBJ1-1 and V is TRBV5-5; a weak D match, TRBD1 (6 bases). Trimming pared 4 bases from V and 4 bases from J, leaving 17 bases between. Germline V lookup: CDR1 SGHKS, CDR2 YYEKEE (reference sequence). The CDR3 consists of 15 residues. The CDR3 region has the DNA TGTGCCAGCAGCCCCAGAATAGGGGGGGGCACTGAAGCTTTCTTT. Translation gives CASSPRIGGGTEAFF.

This clonotype appeared a few times. V gene TRBV11-2 combines with J gene TRBJ2-2; no firm D call. The CDR3 contains 13 residues. V was shortened by 3 bases and J by 5 bases, with 7 bases between the two germline ends. Germline loops: CDR1 SGHAT, CDR2 FQNNGV. For the CDR3, the DNA is TGTGCCAGCAGCTTCTGGATAACCGGGGAGCTGTTTTTT. Protein sequence: CASSFWITGELFF.

In this sample, this clonotype turned up a few times. CDR3 amino acids: CATSAGQFDEQYF. The DNA for the CDR3 is TGTGCCACCAGTGCGGGACAGTTCGACGAGCAGTACTTC. The rearrangement uses TRBV24-1 and TRBJ2-7; 7 bases are shared with TRBD1. Trimming cost V 5 bases and J 5 bases; bases outside gene matches: 5. The CDR3 sequence is 13 residues long. Germline values: CDR1 KGHDR, CDR2 SFDVKD.

This clonotype was seen only a few times. This sequence joins TRBV20-1 and TRBJ2-3; D not certain. CDR1 is DFQATT, CDR2 SNEGSKA, per germline (reference sequence). Trimming took 2 bases from V and 2 from J, leaving 11 bases between them. This CDR3 has 14 amino acids. The CDR3 nucleotides are TGCAGTGCTAGAATTAGGGAATACACAGATACGCAGTATTTT. Amino acids: CSARIREYTDTQYF.

V and J are TRBV4-3 and TRBJ1-1; a possible D gene is TRBD1 (6 bases). CDR3 length equals 17 residues. CDR1 and CDR2 from the germline V gene are LGHNA and YSLEER. Trimming took 0 bases from V and 8 from J, leaving 22 bases between them. The CDR3 DNA is TGCGCCAGCAGCCAAGACATCGGGGGCAGTACGCGGGTCGAAGCTTTCTTT. Translating it yields CASSQDIGGSTRVEAFF.

A remark on this clonotype: An end of the junction differs from the germline gene, which may be a read error. The rearrangement joins TRBV28 to TRBJ1-1; D uncertain. CDR3 size: 15 residues. The germline V gene encodes CDR1 MDHEN and CDR2 SYDVKM. The DNA of the CDR3 is TGTGCCAGCAGTTTAGTCCTAATACCCAACACTAAAGCTTTCTTT. The encoded protein is CASSLVLIPNTKAFF.

The chain employs TRBV7-2 and TRBJ1-2; no clear D gene. The V end lost 6 bases, the J end lost 2 bases, and 19 bases lay between the germline ends. Germline CDR1 and CDR2: SGHTA and FQGNSA. CDR3 size: 16 residues. The CDR3 bases are TGTGCCAGCAGTCGAGAGGAGGTCCGAGGGAACTATGGCTACACCTTC. Translated: CASSREEVRGNYGYTF.

V usage is TRBV20-1 and J usage is TRBJ2-5, with D perhaps matching TRBD2 (6 bases). Germline lookup yields CDR1 DFQATT and CDR2 SNEGSKA (reference sequence). There are 13 residues in the CDR3. V lost 6 bases to trimming and J lost 1 base, with 12 bases between them. In DNA, the CDR3 is TGCAGTGCCCTTCCGGGGGTCCAAGAGACCCAGTACTTC. Translation: CSALPGVQETQYF.

The chain carries TRBV10-3 and TRBJ1-2, with D possibly matching TRBD1 (5 bases). V lost 2 bases and J lost 4, with 14 bases in between. The germline CDR1 and CDR2 sequences are ENHRY and SYGVKD. This CDR3 region has 15 residues. CDR3 nucleotides: TGTGCCATCAGTGAGCGGAAGACAGTAACCTATGGCTACACCTTC. Its translation: CAISERKTVTYGYTF.

This clonotype has only a few counts. V and J are TRBV20-1 and TRBJ2-5; 9 nucleotides align to TRBD2. J lost 4 bases, V lost 3 bases, and 6 bases had no gene match. Germline CDR1 reads DFQATT; CDR2 reads SNEGSKA (reference sequence). The CDR3 is made up of 14 amino acids. The DNA of the CDR3 is TGCAGTGCTAGCCTAGGAGCGGGGGGAGAGACCCAGTACTTC. Amino acid sequence: CSASLGAGGETQYF.

The chain joins TRBV20-1 to TRBJ2-4; tentatively, D is TRBD1 or TRBD2 (6 bases each). Germline values: CDR1 DFQATT, CDR2 SNEGSKA (reference sequence). Trimming shortened V by 3 bases and J by 4 bases, and 16 bases separated the two germline ends. The CDR3 is 15 amino acids. CDR3 sequence reads: CSASGGPVPKNIQYF. The CDR3 nucleotides read TGCAGTGCTAGTGGGGGGCCCGTACCAAAAAACATTCAGTACTTC.

The V and J genes are TRBV4-1 and TRBJ2-7, with TRBD1 matching 7 bases. This CDR3 region has 14 residues. V dropped 3 bases and J dropped 3; count of bases not matched to a gene: 5. Germline CDR1 is MGHRA and CDR2 is YSYEKL. The CDR3 DNA follows: TGCGCCAGCAGCCAGCAGACAGGGTTCTACGAGCAGTACTTC. Its protein product is CASSQQTGFYEQYF.

This clonotype was seen a handful of times. The CDR3 sequence is CAWSVGTTSGNTIYF. The DNA of the CDR3 is TGTGCCTGGAGTGTCGGGACGACCTCTGGAAACACCATATATTTT. The chain joins TRBV30 to TRBJ1-3, with D maybe TRBD1 (5 bases). The CDR3 extends over 15 amino acids. Germline V CDR1 and CDR2: GTSNPN, SVGIG (reference sequence). V lost 0 bases to trimming and J lost 0 bases, with 9 bases between them.

The chain joins TRBV20-1 to TRBJ1-1; D is ambiguous. V lost 5 bases and J lost 2, with 3 bases in between. CDR1 is DFQATT and CDR2 is SNEGSKA in the germline V gene (reference sequence). The CDR3 contains 10 residues. DNA of the CDR3: TGCAGTGCTCCAAACACTGAAGCTTTCTTT. Translating it yields CSAPNTEAFF.

This clonotype was seen a handful of times. The genes are TRBV12-3 or TRBV12-4 and TRBJ2-3; maybe TRBD2 (5 bases). This CDR3 contains 14 residues. Trimming stripped 5 bases from V and 2 bases from J, with 11 bases between. The CDR3 region has the DNA TGTGCCAGCAGTGAGGGCGCGATCACAGATACGCAGTATTTT. This sequence encodes CASSEGAITDTQYF.

J is TRBJ2-5 and V is TRBV20-1, with D possibly matching TRBD2 (5 bases). Germline values: CDR1 DFQATT, CDR2 SNEGSKA (reference sequence). This CDR3 is built from 14 residues. V lost 6 bases and J 2 bases, leaving 16 bases between the germline ends. The CDR3 sequence: CSAHRMDFQETQYF. In DNA form, the CDR3 reads TGCAGTGCCCACCGCATGGACTTTCAAGAGACCCAGTACTTC.

A few counts support this clonotype. The rearrangement joins TRBV20-1 to TRBJ2-3, with D perhaps matching TRBD1 (6 bases). The CDR3 runs 13 residues. The germline CDR1 and CDR2 sequences are DFQATT and SNEGSKA (reference sequence). The germline V and J ends were trimmed by 8 bases and 6 bases, with 18 bases remaining between them. CDR3 sequence (DNA): TGCAGTCCGAATAACAGGGATGAGGATACGCAGTATTTT. Translated, it gives CSPNNRDEDTQYF.